The rows below give T cell receptor beta chains drawn from one sample of a study of T cell changes during pregnancy in multiple sclerosis. TCRdb keeps only in-frame clones here, not all; method: immunoSEQ multiplex PCR. The sample lists more than 55,000 clones; 80% to 95% were seen once. The starting material was peripheral blood, obtained in the first trimester of pregnancy. The receptors were gathered from a female donor in good health, enrolled as a control in a pregnancy study. Each CDR3 is given with its conserved first and last residue. A D gene is named only where the DNA matches it firmly. Size tells how often a clone was seen (once, few, many) or the class of an expanded clone, and some rows leave it out.

abundance	d_gene	j_gene	v_gene	CDR3nt	CDR3aa
NA	TRBD2	TRBJ2-7	TRBV7-2	TGTGCCAGCAGCTTAGCCGGGAGGTACGAGCAGTACTTC	CASSLAGRYEQYF
few	TRBD2	TRBJ2-7	TRBV5-4	TGTGCCAGCAGCCCAATGGCAAAGGGGACTAGCGGGATTTACGAGCAGTACTTC	CASSPMAKGTSGIYEQYF
NA	TRBD1	TRBJ2-3	TRBV28	TGTGCCAGCAGTTTTGTGAACAGGGGAGCAGATACGCAGTATTTT	CASSFVNRGADTQYF
NA	NA	TRBJ1-6	TRBV4-1	TGCGCCAGCAGCCAAGATGCACAGGCGCATAATTCACCCCTCCACTTT	CASSQDAQAHNSPLHF
NA	NA	TRBJ1-1	TRBV2	TGTGCCAGCAAGTTAGGGGGTGCCACTGAAGCTTTCTTT	CASKLGGATEAFF
NA	TRBD2	TRBJ2-1	TRBV28	TGTGCCAGCAGTTCTAGCGGGGCGCAGCAGTTCTTC	CASSSSGAQQFF
NA	TRBD1	TRBJ2-3	TRBV27	TGTGCCAGCAGAAAAGGGGGCTTGGTAAATACGCAGTATTTT	CASRKGGLVNTQYF
NA	NA	TRBJ2-2	TRBV28	TGTGCCAGCAGTTTACTGAGTTTAAGCGGGGAGCTGTTTTTT	CASSLLSLSGELFF
NA	NA	TRBJ2-1	TRBV21-1	TGTGCCAGCAGCAAAGCGCTTTCCAGCGGGAGTTCCTACAATGAGCAGTTCTTC	CASSKALSSGSSYNEQFF
NA	TRBD1	TRBJ1-4	TRBV4-1	TGCGCCAGCAGCCAACCCTACAGGGGAGCGACTAATGAAAAACTGTTTTTT	CASSQPYRGATNEKLFF
NA	NA	TRBJ2-2	TRBV2	TGTGCCAGCAGGGGCGACACCGGGGAGCTGTTTTTT	CASRGDTGELFF
NA	NA	TRBJ2-7	TRBV5-1	TGCGCCAGCAGCTCTGGATTCCGGACAGAGGGTAGGGACGAGCAGTACTTC	CASSSGFRTEGRDEQYF
NA	NA	TRBJ2-5	TRBV5-5	TGTGCCAGCACCCTGGACTTACAAGAGACCCAGTACTTC	CASTLDLQETQYF
NA	TRBD2	TRBJ2-3	TRBV10-3	TGTGCCATCAGTGTCGATTTAGCGGGGAGCACAGATACGCAGTATTTT	CAISVDLAGSTDTQYF
NA	NA	TRBJ1-2	TRBV11-2	TGTGCCAGCAGCGCCCTGGGGGGGCGGAACTATGGCTACACCTTC	CASSALGGRNYGYTF
NA	NA	TRBJ1-2	TRBV6-1	TGTGCCAGCAGTAACACAGGGATCTATGGCTACACCTTC	CASSNTGIYGYTF
NA	NA	TRBJ2-5	TRBV19	TGTGCCAGTAGTATAATCGGAGGGGAGGAGACCCAGTACTTC	CASSIIGGEETQYF
NA	TRBD1	TRBJ2-7	TRBV7-8	TGTGCCAGCAGCCAGCTGACAGGGGGCGCCTACGAGCAGTACTTC	CASSQLTGGAYEQYF
NA	NA	TRBJ2-2	TRBV7-6	TGTGCCAGCAGCAAATCCGGGACGAACACCGGGGAGCTGTTTTTT	CASSKSGTNTGELFF
NA	TRBD1	TRBJ1-2	TRBV27	TGTGCCAGCAGTTTGACAGGGGGTCCCTATGGCTACACCTTC	CASSLTGGPYGYTF
once	TRBD2	TRBJ2-5	TRBV5-6	TGTGCCAGCAGACGGACCGGGACTAGCGGGAGGGGTTGGGAGACCCAGTACTTC	CASRRTGTSGRGWETQYF
NA	NA	TRBJ2-3	TRBV5-1	TGCGCCAGCAGCTATAACACAGATACGCAGTATTTT	CASSYNTDTQYF
NA	TRBD1	TRBJ1-3	TRBV9	TGTGCCAGCAGCCCGGGACAGCGAAGGGGAAACACCATATATTTT	CASSPGQRRGNTIYF
NA	NA	TRBJ2-1	TRBV19	TGTGCCAGTAGTCGCCTCCCAGCGGATAACAATGAGCAGTTCTTC	CASSRLPADNNEQFF
NA	TRBD1	TRBJ2-7	TRBV2	TGTGCCAGCAGAAGGGACAGTACCTACGAGCAGTACTTC	CASRRDSTYEQYF
NA	TRBD1	TRBJ2-2	TRBV29-1	TGCAGCGTTGGAGGGGGCTTCACCGGGGAGCTGTTTTTT	CSVGGGFTGELFF
NA	TRBD1	TRBJ1-2	TRBV10-1	TGCGCCAGACCATTTGGGACAGGGGGCGATCACTATGGCTACACCTTC	CARPFGTGGDHYGYTF
NA	NA	TRBJ1-2	TRBV18	TGTGCCAGCTCACCGGGCAGGGCGGCTGGCTACACCTTC	CASSPGRAAGYTF
NA	TRBD2	TRBJ2-5	TRBV18	TGTGCCAGCTCCCCGGGACTAGTGCAAGAGACCCAGTACTTC	CASSPGLVQETQYF
NA	TRBD1	TRBJ2-3	TRBV27	TGTGCCAGCAGTTTAGGGAGACGGACAGGGGAGATATCAGATACGCAGTATTTT	CASSLGRRTGEISDTQYF
NA	NA	TRBJ2-5	TRBV11-2	TGTGCCAGCAGCTTAGATTCGGGAGCAGGGTTGGAGACCCAGTACTTC	CASSLDSGAGLETQYF
NA	TRBD2	TRBJ2-5	TRBV15	TGTGCCACCAGCCCAAGGACTAGCGGGAGAAGCAAGACCCAGTACTTC	CATSPRTSGRSKTQYF
NA	TRBD1	TRBJ1-1	TRBV19	TGTGCCAGTAGTATTGGACAGGGGTACACTGAAGCTTTCTTT	CASSIGQGYTEAFF
NA	NA	TRBJ2-7	TRBV9	TGTGCCAGCAGCGTAGATCCAGGTACCTACGAGCAGTACTTC	CASSVDPGTYEQYF
NA	TRBD1	TRBJ1-3	TRBV15	TGTGCCACCAGCGACAGGGTTTCTGGAAACACCATATATTTT	CATSDRVSGNTIYF
NA	NA	TRBJ2-7	TRBV7-2	TGTGCCAGCAGCTTAGGGATAGGGGGCTCCTACGAGCAGTACTTC	CASSLGIGGSYEQYF
NA	TRBD2	TRBJ2-7	TRBV4-1	TGCGCCAGCAGCCAAACAAATTTTATCGGGACTAGCGAGTACGAGCAGTACTTC	CASSQTNFIGTSEYEQYF
NA	NA	TRBJ2-3	TRBV18	TGTGCCAGCTCACTCCCCACGGTTGGTAGCACGCAGTATTTT	CASSLPTVGSTQYF
few	NA	TRBJ1-1	TRBV7-6	TGTGCCAGCAGCTTAGGAGAACAGGGATCGGCTTTCTTT	CASSLGEQGSAFF
NA	NA	TRBJ1-5	TRBV30	TGTGCCTGGTCCTCCCCAGGGTACGGTCAGCCCCAGCATTTT	CAWSSPGYGQPQHF
NA	NA	TRBJ1-1	TRBV21-1	TGTGCCAGCAGCATTGACAGGGGTCAAACTGAAGCTTTCTTT	CASSIDRGQTEAFF
once	NA	TRBJ2-1	TRBV5-1	TGCGCCAGCAGCTTGGGCAGGTTAACCTACAATGAGCAGTTCTTC	CASSLGRLTYNEQFF
once	NA	TRBJ2-7	TRBV30	TGTGCCTGGAGTGTACTAGCCCAGCTTGCCGAGCAGTACTTC	CAWSVLAQLAEQYF
NA	NA	TRBJ1-2	TRBV6-1	TGTGCCGGCCGCCCGGGACAAGCCTATGGCTACACCTTC	CAGRPGQAYGYTF
NA	TRBD2	TRBJ2-7	TRBV11-2	TGTGCCAGCAGCTTAGGGTACCGGGAGGAACCCAGCTCCTACGAGCAGTACTTC	CASSLGYREEPSSYEQYF
once	NA	TRBJ1-4	TRBV5-1	TGCGCCAGCAGGGAGGGGCCTGGGGTTGAGGAAAAACTGTTTTTT	CASREGPGVEEKLFF
NA	TRBD2	TRBJ2-5	TRBV9	TGTGCCAGCAGCACCGGACTAGCGGGTAGGGCGGAGACCCAGTACTTC	CASSTGLAGRAETQYF
NA	NA	TRBJ2-1	TRBV5-1	TGCGCCAGCAGCTTGGCGCCGGGATTATACAATGAGCAGTTCTTC	CASSLAPGLYNEQFF
NA	NA	TRBJ1-1	TRBV6-4	TGTGCCAGCAGTGATGGCCCGAGGACTGAAGCTTTCTTT	CASSDGPRTEAFF